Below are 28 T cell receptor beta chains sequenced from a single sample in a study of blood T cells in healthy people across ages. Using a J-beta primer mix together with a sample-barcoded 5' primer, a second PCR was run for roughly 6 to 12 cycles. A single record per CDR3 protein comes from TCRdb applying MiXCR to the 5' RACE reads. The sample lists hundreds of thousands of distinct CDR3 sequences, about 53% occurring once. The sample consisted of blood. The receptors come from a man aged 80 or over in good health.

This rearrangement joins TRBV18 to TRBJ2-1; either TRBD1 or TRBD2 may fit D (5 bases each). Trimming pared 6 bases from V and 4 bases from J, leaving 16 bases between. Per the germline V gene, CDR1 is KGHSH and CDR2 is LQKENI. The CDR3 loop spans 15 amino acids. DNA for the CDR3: TGTGCCAGCTCGGCCTCGGGACGGCTTTACAATGAGCAGTTCTTC. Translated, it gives CASSASGRLYNEQFF.

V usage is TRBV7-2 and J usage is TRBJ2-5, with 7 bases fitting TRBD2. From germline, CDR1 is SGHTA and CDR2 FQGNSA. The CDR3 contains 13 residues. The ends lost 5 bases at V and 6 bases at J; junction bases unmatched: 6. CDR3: CASSPGGGQTQYF. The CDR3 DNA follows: TGTGCCAGCAGCCCTGGGGGGGGACAGACCCAGTACTTC.

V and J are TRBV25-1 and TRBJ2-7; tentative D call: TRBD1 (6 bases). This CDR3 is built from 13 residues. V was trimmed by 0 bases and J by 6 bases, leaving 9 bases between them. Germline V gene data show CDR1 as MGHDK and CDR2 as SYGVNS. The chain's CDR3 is CASSEYTGREQYF. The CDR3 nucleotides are TGTGCCAGCAGTGAATATACAGGGCGCGAGCAGTACTTC.

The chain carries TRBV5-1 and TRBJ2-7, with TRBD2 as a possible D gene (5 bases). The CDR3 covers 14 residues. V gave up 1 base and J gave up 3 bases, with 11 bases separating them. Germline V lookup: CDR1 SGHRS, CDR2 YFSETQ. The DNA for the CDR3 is TGCGCCAGCAGCTTGTACGAGGGTGGCTACGAGCAGTACTTC. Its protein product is CASSLYEGGYEQYF.

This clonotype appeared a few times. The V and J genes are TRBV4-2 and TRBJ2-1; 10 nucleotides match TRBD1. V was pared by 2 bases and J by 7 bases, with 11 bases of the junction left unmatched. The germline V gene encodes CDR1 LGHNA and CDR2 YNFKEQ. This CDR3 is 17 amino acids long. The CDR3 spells CASSQSFWDRGRNEQFF. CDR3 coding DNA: TGTGCCAGCAGCCAAAGTTTTTGGGACAGGGGTAGGAATGAGCAGTTCTTC.

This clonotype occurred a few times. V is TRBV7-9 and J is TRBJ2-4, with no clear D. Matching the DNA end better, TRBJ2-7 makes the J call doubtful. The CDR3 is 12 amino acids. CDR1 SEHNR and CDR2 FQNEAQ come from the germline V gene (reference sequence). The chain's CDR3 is CASSLARYEQYF. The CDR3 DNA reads TGTGCCAGCAGCTTAGCGCGATACGAGCAGTACTTC.

CDR3 sequence reads: CASSSPDGRYAYF. The CDR3 DNA reads as TGCGCCAGCAGCTCCCCGGACGGTCGATACGCGTATTTT. This sequence joins TRBV5-1 and TRBJ2-3, with D unclear. Germline CDR1 is SGHRS and CDR2 is YFSETQ. The CDR3 sequence is 13 residues long. The V end was cut by 3 bases, the J end by 14 bases, with 19 bases between.

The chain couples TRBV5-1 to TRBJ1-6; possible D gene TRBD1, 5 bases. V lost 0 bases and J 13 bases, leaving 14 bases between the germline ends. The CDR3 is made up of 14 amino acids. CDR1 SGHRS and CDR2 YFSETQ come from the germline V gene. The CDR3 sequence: CASSLAGGITPLHF. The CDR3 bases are TGCGCCAGCAGCTTGGCCGGGGGGATTACCCCCCTCCACTTT.

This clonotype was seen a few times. The CDR3 loop is CSVRDRDYNEQFF. The CDR3 DNA reads as TGCAGCGTCCGGGACCGCGACTACAATGAGCAGTTCTTC. This chain links TRBV29-1 with TRBJ2-1, with D possibly called TRBD1 or TRBD2 (5 bases each). This CDR3 is 13 amino acids long. Trimming took off 6 bases at V and 3 bases at J, with 12 bases between the two ends. CDR1 and CDR2 (germline): SQVTM, ANQGSEA.

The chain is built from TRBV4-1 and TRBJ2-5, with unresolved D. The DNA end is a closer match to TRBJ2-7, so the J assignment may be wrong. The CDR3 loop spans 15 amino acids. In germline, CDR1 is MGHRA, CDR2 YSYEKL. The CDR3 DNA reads TGCGCCAGCAGCCAAGAGGGCAGGTTCTCCTACGAGCAGTACTTC. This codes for CASSQEGRFSYEQYF.

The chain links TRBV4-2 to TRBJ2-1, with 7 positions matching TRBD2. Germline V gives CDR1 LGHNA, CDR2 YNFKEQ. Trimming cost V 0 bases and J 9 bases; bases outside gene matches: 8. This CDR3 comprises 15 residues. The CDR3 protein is CASSQDRDYPGEQFF. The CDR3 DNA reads TGTGCCAGCAGCCAAGATAGGGACTACCCTGGTGAGCAGTTCTTC.

CDR3: CASSYSTGDYEQYF. The CDR3 coding sequence is TGTGCCAGCAGTTACTCGACAGGGGACTACGAGCAGTACTTC. The chain employs TRBV6-5 and TRBJ2-7; 8 bases agree with TRBD1. Germline CDR1 reads MNHEY; CDR2 reads SVGAGI. The V gene end was trimmed by 0 bases and the J gene end by 3 bases; junction bases not matched to a gene: 1. The CDR3 consists of 14 residues.

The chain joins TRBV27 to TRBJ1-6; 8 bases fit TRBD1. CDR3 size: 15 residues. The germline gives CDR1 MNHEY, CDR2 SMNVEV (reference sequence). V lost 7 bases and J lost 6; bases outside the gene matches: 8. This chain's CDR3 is CASINGGQVNSPLHF. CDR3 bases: TGTGCCAGCATCAATGGGGGACAGGTTAATTCACCCCTCCACTTT.

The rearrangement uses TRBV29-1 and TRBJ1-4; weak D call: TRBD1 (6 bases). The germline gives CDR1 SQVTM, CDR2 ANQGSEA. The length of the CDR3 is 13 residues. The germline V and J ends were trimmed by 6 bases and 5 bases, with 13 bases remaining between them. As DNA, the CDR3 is TGCAGCGTCGCGACAGGCCAAAATGAAAAACTGTTTTTT. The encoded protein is CSVATGQNEKLFF.

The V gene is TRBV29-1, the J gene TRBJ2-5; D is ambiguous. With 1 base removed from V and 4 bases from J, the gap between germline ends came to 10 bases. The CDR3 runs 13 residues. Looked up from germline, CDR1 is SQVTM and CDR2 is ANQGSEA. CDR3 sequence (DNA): TGCAGCGTTGAAGCCGGGTGGCGAGAGACCCAGTACTTC. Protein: CSVEAGWRETQYF.

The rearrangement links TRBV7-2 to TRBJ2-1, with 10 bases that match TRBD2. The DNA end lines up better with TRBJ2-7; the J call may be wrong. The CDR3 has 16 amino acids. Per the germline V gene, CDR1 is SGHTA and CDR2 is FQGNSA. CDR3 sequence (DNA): TGTGCCAGCAGCTTAGTAGCGGGAGGCTCCTACAATGAGCAGTACTTC. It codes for CASSLVAGGSYNEQYF.

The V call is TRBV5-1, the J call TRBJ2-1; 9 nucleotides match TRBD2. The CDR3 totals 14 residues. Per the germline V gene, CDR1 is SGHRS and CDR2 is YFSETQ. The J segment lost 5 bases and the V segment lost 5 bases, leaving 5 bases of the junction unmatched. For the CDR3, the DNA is TGCGCCAGCAGGTCGGCTAGCGGGAACAATGAGCAGTTCTTC. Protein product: CASRSASGNNEQFF.

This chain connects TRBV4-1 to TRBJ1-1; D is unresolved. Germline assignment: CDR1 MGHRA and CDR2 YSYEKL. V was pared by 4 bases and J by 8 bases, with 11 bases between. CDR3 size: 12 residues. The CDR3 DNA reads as TGCGCCAGCAGCCCGGGAAGTGCCGAAGCTTTCTTT. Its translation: CASSPGSAEAFF.

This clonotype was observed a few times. The CDR3 nucleotides read TGTGCCAGCAGCGTAGCGGGGGCGGACTATGGCTACACCTTC. It encodes CASSVAGADYGYTF. The chain has TRBV9 and TRBJ1-2, with a tentative D call TRBD1 (6 bases). Trimming cost V 0 bases and J 3 bases, with 9 bases left between them. The length of the CDR3 is 14 residues. Per germline, CDR1 SGDLS and CDR2 YYNGEE.

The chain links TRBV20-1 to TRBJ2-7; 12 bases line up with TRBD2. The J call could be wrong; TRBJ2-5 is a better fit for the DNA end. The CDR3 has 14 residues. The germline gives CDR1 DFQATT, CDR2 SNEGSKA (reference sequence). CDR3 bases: TGCAGTGCTAGAGGGACTAGCGGGATTGAGACCCAGTACTTC. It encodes CSARGTSGIETQYF.

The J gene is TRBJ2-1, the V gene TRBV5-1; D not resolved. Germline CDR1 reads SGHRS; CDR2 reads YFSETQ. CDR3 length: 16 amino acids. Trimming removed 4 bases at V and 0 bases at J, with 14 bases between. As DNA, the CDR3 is TGCGCCAGCAGCCTTGTATCGTCCCACTCCTACAATGAGCAGTTCTTC. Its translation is CASSLVSSHSYNEQFF.

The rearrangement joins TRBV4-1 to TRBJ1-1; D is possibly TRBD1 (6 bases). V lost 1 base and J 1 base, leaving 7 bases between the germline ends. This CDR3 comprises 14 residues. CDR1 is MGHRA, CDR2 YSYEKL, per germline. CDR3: CASSQADRNTEAFF. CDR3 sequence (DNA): TGCGCCAGCAGCCAAGCGGACAGGAACACTGAAGCTTTCTTT.

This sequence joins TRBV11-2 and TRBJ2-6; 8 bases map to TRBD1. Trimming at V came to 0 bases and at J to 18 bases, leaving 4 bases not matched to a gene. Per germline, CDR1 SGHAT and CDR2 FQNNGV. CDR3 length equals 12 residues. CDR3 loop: CASSLDRDRQTF. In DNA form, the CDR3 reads TGTGCCAGCAGCTTAGATCGGGACAGGCAGACTTTC. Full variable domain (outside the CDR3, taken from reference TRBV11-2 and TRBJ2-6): EAGVAQSPRYKIIEKRQSVAFWCNPISGHATLYWYQQILGQGPKLLIQFQNNGVVDDSQLPKDRFSAERLKGVDSTLKIQPAKLEDSAVYLCASSLDRDRQTFGAGSRLTVL.

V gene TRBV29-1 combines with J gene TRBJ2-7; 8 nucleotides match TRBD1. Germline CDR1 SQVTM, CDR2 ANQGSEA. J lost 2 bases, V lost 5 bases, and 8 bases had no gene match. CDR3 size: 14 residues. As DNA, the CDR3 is TGCAGCGTTAATGACCGGGACAGGCCCTACGAGCAGTACTTC. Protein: CSVNDRDRPYEQYF.

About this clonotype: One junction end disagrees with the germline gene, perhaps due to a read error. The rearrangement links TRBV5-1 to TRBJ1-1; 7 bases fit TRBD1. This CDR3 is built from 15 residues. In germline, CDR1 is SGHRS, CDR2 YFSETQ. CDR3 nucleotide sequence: TGCGCCAGCAGAGGAGGGCAGGGGGAAAACACGGAAGCTTTCTTT. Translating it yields CASRGGQGENTEAFF.

In DNA, the CDR3 is TGCAGTGCTTTTGCCGCTTTGGGCGAAGTAGCGGGAAGAACCTACAATGAGCAGTTCTTC. Translation gives CSAFAALGEVAGRTYNEQFF. The genes are TRBV20-1 and TRBJ2-1, with 8 bases matching TRBD2. V shed 5 bases and J 2 bases; nucleotides not matched to a gene: 23. The length of the CDR3 is 20 residues. The germline V gene encodes CDR1 DFQATT and CDR2 SNEGSKA (reference sequence).

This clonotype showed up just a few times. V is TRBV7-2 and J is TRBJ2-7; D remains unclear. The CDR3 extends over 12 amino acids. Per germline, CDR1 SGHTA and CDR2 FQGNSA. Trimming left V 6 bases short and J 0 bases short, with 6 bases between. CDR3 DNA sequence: TGTGCCAGCAGTAAAAGCTCCTACGAGCAGTACTTC. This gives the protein CASSKSSYEQYF.

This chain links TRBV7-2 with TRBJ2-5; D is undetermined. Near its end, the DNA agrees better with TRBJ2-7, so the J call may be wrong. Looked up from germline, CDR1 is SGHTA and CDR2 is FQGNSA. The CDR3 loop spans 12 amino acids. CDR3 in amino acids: CASSLLEYEQYF. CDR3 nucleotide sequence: TGTGCCAGCAGCCTATTGGAATACGAGCAGTACTTC.